The rows below give T cell receptor beta chains drawn from one sample of a study of T cell responses to AZD1222 COVID-19 vaccine. Profiling relied on immunoSEQ multiplex PCR, and the TCRdb table lists in-frame clones only, not all of them. The top ten hold 1% to 1.5% of the sample, which has approximately 74,000 clones, roughly 87% seen once. Source: peripheral blood, taken 28 days after the second AZD1222 dose. All receptors come from an adult who received the AZD1222 COVID-19 vaccine. The CDR3 runs from the conserved cysteine through the conserved F or W. A D gene is named only where the DNA matches it firmly. The size field is filled for only some rows; it gives once, few, many or a size class.

v_gene	abundance	j_gene	d_gene	CDR3aa	CDR3nt
TRBV6-5	NA	TRBJ1-2	NA	CASSSPLRGPGYTF	TGTGCCAGCAGTTCCCCCCTCCGCGGTCCTGGCTACACCTTC
TRBV7-9	NA	TRBJ1-1	NA	CASSYPVGGLNTEAFF	TGTGCCAGCAGCTACCCGGTCGGAGGACTGAACACTGAAGCTTTCTTT
TRBV4-1	few	TRBJ2-3	TRBD2	CASSQKAGTSADTQYF	TGCGCCAGCAGCCAAAAGGCGGGGACTAGCGCAGATACGCAGTATTTT
TRBV10-2	once	TRBJ1-2	TRBD1	CASSTGTGGNGGYTF	TGCGCCAGCAGCACCGGGACAGGGGGAAATGGTGGCTACACCTTC
TRBV9	few	TRBJ1-1	NA	CASSPTGNTEAFF	TGTGCCAGCAGCCCGACGGGGAACACTGAAGCTTTCTTT
TRBV2	NA	TRBJ1-5	NA	CASSATGGFNQPQHF	TGTGCCAGCAGCGCAACCGGGGGATTCAATCAGCCCCAGCATTTT
TRBV18	NA	TRBJ2-1	TRBD1	CASSRTGQGNNEQFF	TGTGCCAGCTCACGAACGGGACAGGGAAACAATGAGCAGTTCTTC
TRBV13	NA	TRBJ1-6	NA	CASSLEGASSYNSPLHF	TGTGCCAGCAGCTTAGAGGGCGCGAGCTCCTATAATTCACCCCTCCACTTT
TRBV5-1	NA	TRBJ2-7	TRBD1	CASSASGTGAYEQYF	TGCGCCAGCAGCGCCTCCGGGACAGGGGCCTACGAGCAGTACTTC
TRBV5-5	NA	TRBJ2-5	TRBD2	CASSLLAGLQETQYF	TGTGCCAGCAGCTTATTAGCGGGGCTCCAAGAGACCCAGTACTTC
TRBV2	NA	TRBJ1-1	NA	CASSEQYTEAFF	TGTGCCAGCAGTGAACAGTACACTGAAGCTTTCTTT
TRBV3-1/TRBV3-2	NA	TRBJ1-5	NA	CASSPRGGYQPQHF	TGTGCCAGCAGCCCACGGGGGGGTTATCAGCCCCAGCATTTT
TRBV3-1/TRBV3-2	NA	TRBJ2-2	NA	CASREGGIASGELFF	TGTGCCAGCAGGGAAGGGGGTATTGCGTCCGGGGAGCTGTTTTTT
TRBV10-1	NA	TRBJ2-1	NA	CASAPNFNYNEQFF	TGCGCCAGCGCCCCGAACTTTAACTACAATGAGCAGTTCTTC
TRBV6-5	once	TRBJ1-1	NA	CASSSPAGISAEAFF	TGTGCCAGCAGTTCCCCGGCAGGGATTAGCGCTGAAGCTTTCTTT
TRBV3-1/TRBV3-2	NA	TRBJ2-5	NA	CASSNFGQETQYF	TGTGCCAGCAGCAATTTTGGGCAAGAGACCCAGTACTTC
TRBV9	NA	TRBJ1-2	NA	CASSVEVAGAGYTF	TGTGCCAGCAGCGTAGAGGTGGCAGGAGCTGGCTACACCTTC
TRBV29-1	NA	TRBJ1-4	TRBD1	CSAEGSGTGNEKLFF	TGCAGCGCTGAGGGTTCCGGGACAGGGAATGAAAAACTGTTTTTT
TRBV6-5	NA	TRBJ2-7	NA	CASRIELASYEQYF	TGTGCCAGCAGGATCGAATTAGCGTCCTACGAGCAGTACTTC
TRBV6-5	NA	TRBJ1-6	NA	CASSYGGSGSPLHF	TGTGCCAGCAGTTATGGGGGTTCGGGTTCACCCCTCCACTTT
TRBV2	NA	TRBJ1-6	NA	CASRADNSPLHF	TGTGCCAGCAGAGCGGATAATTCACCCCTCCACTTT
TRBV7-2	few	TRBJ1-2	NA	CASSFTSTNYGYTF	TGTGCCAGCAGCTTCACGAGTACTAACTATGGCTACACCTTC
TRBV18	NA	TRBJ2-5	NA	CASSGGRKIQETQYF	TGTGCCAGCTCAGGCGGTAGGAAAATACAAGAGACCCAGTACTTC
TRBV19	NA	TRBJ1-3	TRBD1	CASSNRQGSGNTIYF	TGTGCCAGTAGTAACCGACAGGGATCTGGAAACACCATATATTTT
TRBV7-9	NA	TRBJ2-2	NA	CASSLLSGARGTGELFF	TGTGCCAGCAGCCTACTTTCGGGGGCGCGAGGCACCGGGGAGCTGTTTTTT
TRBV19	NA	TRBJ1-6	TRBD1	CASSAGQGIDNSPLHF	TGTGCCAGTAGTGCGGGACAGGGTATTGACAATTCACCCCTCCACTTT
TRBV4-1	few	TRBJ2-7	NA	CASSQDSSSYEQYF	TGCGCCAGCAGCCAAGACTCTAGCTCCTACGAGCAGTACTTC
TRBV2	NA	TRBJ2-3	TRBD2	CASSDSSGKDTQYF	TGTGCCAGCAGTGACTCTAGCGGGAAAGATACGCAGTATTTT
TRBV9	NA	TRBJ2-1	TRBD1	CASSVVGGEGQGFNEQFF	TGTGCCAGCAGCGTAGTTGGAGGGGAAGGACAGGGGTTCAATGAGCAGTTCTTC
TRBV3-1/TRBV3-2	NA	TRBJ2-1	NA	CASSQAGRHHNEQFF	TGTGCCAGCAGCCAAGCGGGGCGGCATCACAATGAGCAGTTCTTC
TRBV6-6	NA	TRBJ2-1	NA	CASSYRLGRPYNEQFF	TGTGCCAGCAGTTACAGACTAGGCAGGCCGTACAATGAGCAGTTCTTC
TRBV15	NA	TRBJ2-5	NA	CATSRAPLTSQYF	TGTGCCACCAGCAGAGCCCCTCTTACAAGCCAGTACTTC
TRBV7-2	NA	TRBJ2-3	NA	CASSLVGGTDTQYF	TGTGCCAGCAGCTTAGTGGGCGGCACAGATACGCAGTATTTT
TRBV27	NA	TRBJ1-6	NA	CASKLYNNSPLHF	TGTGCCAGCAAGTTATATAATAATTCACCCCTCCACTTT
TRBV5-4	NA	TRBJ1-1	NA	CAEVRGTEAFF	TGTGCCGAGGTAAGGGGCACTGAAGCTTTCTTT
TRBV18	NA	TRBJ1-2	NA	CASSPSLFNYGYTF	TGTGCCAGCTCACCATCCCTCTTTAACTATGGCTACACCTTC
TRBV30	NA	TRBJ1-4	NA	CAWSVPSGVEEKLFF	TGTGCCTGGAGTGTACCTTCGGGAGTTGAAGAAAAACTGTTTTTT